A single sample gave rise to the 9 T cell receptor beta chains below, sequenced in a study of early T cells in non-severe SARS-CoV-2 infection. MiXCR, applied by TCRdb to the 5' RACE reads, yields one record per CDR3 protein. The profile shows about 53,000 distinct CDR3 sequences, approximately 12% of them singletons. Sequences were derived from whole blood, sampled at baseline. The receptors were sampled from an adult who was a healthcare worker with PCR-confirmed SARS-CoV-2 infection or an uninfected control (not recorded which).

This clonotype was observed a few times. The CDR3 nucleotides are TGTGCCAGCAGCGCGGGACTGTATTACGAGCAGTACTTC. Translating it yields CASSAGLYYEQYF. J is TRBJ2-7 and V is TRBV11-2; the D gene is possibly TRBD2 (6 bases). This CDR3 is built from 13 residues. The germline V gene encodes CDR1 SGHAT and CDR2 FQNNGV. V dropped 5 bases and J dropped 4 bases, with 12 bases sitting between them.

The chain's CDR3 is CASSPQVQGRSTEAFF. The CDR3 bases are TGTGCCAGCAGCCCCCAGGTGCAGGGGAGAAGTACTGAAGCTTTCTTT. The chain couples TRBV5-5 to TRBJ1-1, with D tentatively TRBD1 (6 bases). The V gene's germline CDR1 is SGHKS and CDR2 YYEKEE (reference sequence). The CDR3 has 16 residues. V was shortened by 4 bases and J by 5 bases, with 21 bases between the two germline ends.

This clonotype was seen only a few times. The rearrangement joins TRBV12-3 or TRBV12-4 to TRBJ2-3; maybe TRBD2 (6 bases). Deletions cut 4 bases from V and 1 base from J, with 9 bases between. This CDR3 has 14 amino acids. CDR3 nucleotides: TGTGCCAGCAGTTCCCCTAGCGGCACAGATACGCAGTATTTT. Translated, it gives CASSSPSGTDTQYF.

Judged by abundance, this clonotype is medium-sized. The chain carries TRBV7-6 and TRBJ2-1; 8 bases line up with TRBD2. The CDR3 sequence is 16 residues long. CDR1 SGHVS and CDR2 FNYEAQ come from the germline V gene. Germline trimming cut 5 bases from V and 4 bases from J; bases unmatched to any gene: 10. The CDR3 nucleotides read TGTGCCAGCAGCAAACAATCAGCGGGAGCGTACAATGAGCAGTTCTTC. Translating it yields CASSKQSAGAYNEQFF.

This clonotype was found a few times. The chain links TRBV25-1 to TRBJ2-1; 9 bases line up with TRBD2. Germline V gives CDR1 MGHDK, CDR2 SYGVNS. The CDR3 totals 14 residues. J gave up 5 bases and V 10 bases, and 9 bases lay outside the gene matches. The DNA for the CDR3 is TGTGCCAATAGAGATAGCGGGAGTAACAATGAGCAGTTCTTC. Amino acid sequence: CANRDSGSNNEQFF.

This clonotype has just a few counts. The V call is TRBV12-5, the J call TRBJ2-5; no clear D. This CDR3 region has 11 residues. The germline V gene has CDR1 LGHNT and CDR2 FRNRAP. Deletions cut 2 bases from V and 4 bases from J, with 2 bases between. The CDR3 sequence is CASGLRETQYF. Here the CDR3 DNA reads TGTGCTAGTGGTTTGCGAGAGACCCAGTACTTC.

This clonotype has more than one count but fewer than ten. The rearrangement joins TRBV7-2 to TRBJ2-5; D might be TRBD1 or TRBD2, each matching 5 bases. V lost 5 bases and J 1 base, leaving 8 bases between the germline ends. There are 13 residues in the CDR3. CDR1 SGHTA and CDR2 FQGNSA come from the germline V gene. The CDR3 DNA reads TGTGCCAGCAGCGGGGACCGCCAAGAGACCCAGTACTTC. Amino acids: CASSGDRQETQYF.

V is TRBV19 and J is TRBJ2-1, with 11 bases fitting TRBD2. After removal of 11 bases from V and 5 bases from J, the junction contained 2 bases not matched to a gene. The germline CDR1 and CDR2 sequences are LNHDA and SQIVND (reference sequence). There are 12 residues in the CDR3. The CDR3 region is CAVLAGDNEQFF. CDR3 sequence (DNA): TGTGCCGTACTAGCGGGAGACAATGAGCAGTTCTTC.

The sample holds many counts of this clonotype. The chain is built from TRBV20-1 and TRBJ2-7; 8 bases are a match to TRBD2. Unmatched junction bases numbered 10, after V lost 0 bases and J lost 0 bases. This CDR3 comprises 17 residues. CDR1 is DFQATT and CDR2 is SNEGSKA in the germline V gene (reference sequence). CDR3 coding DNA: TGCAGTGCTAGAGATTGGTTCTCCAGCGGGAGCTCCTACGAGCAGTACTTC. Protein sequence: CSARDWFSSGSSYEQYF.